One sample yielded the 4 T cell receptor beta chains listed below, sequenced in a study of post-analysis software for immune sequencing data. Regarding the study as a whole: TRBV segments more frequent in patients than in controls numbered a few and included TRBV5-6, TRBV5-1 and TRBV20-1.

For these receptors, no antigen is known. Unique molecular identifiers were built into the TCR beta cDNA libraries. TCRdb processed the PCR reads anew with MiXCR; each CDR3 protein has one entry. The table shows 450,000 to 700,000 distinct CDR3 sequences, with around 44% occurring only once. The sequenced sample was blood. These receptors originate from a girl aged 5-17 years with multiple sclerosis.

The rearrangement links TRBV10-2 to TRBJ2-1; TRBD2 matches at 7 bases. The J call is in doubt because the DNA end fits TRBJ2-7 better. The CDR3 totals 15 residues. Looked up from germline, CDR1 is WSHSY and CDR2 is SAAADI. This CDR3 reads CASSGASGNYNEQYF. Here the CDR3 DNA reads TGCGCCAGCAGTGGGGCTAGCGGCAACTACAATGAGCAGTACTTC.

V is TRBV9 and J is TRBJ1-1; TRBD1 aligns across 8 bases. The J segment lost 5 bases and the V segment lost 1 base, leaving 4 bases of the junction unmatched. This CDR3 has 14 residues. Germline V gives CDR1 SGDLS, CDR2 YYNGEE. The CDR3 region has the DNA TGTGCCAGCAGCGTAAGCCGACAGGGGACTGAAGCTTTCTTT. Protein product: CASSVSRQGTEAFF.

This clonotype has a handful of counts. The genes are TRBV18 and TRBJ2-1; TRBD1 agrees at 11 bases. The CDR3 loop spans 15 amino acids. Germline trimming cut 6 bases from V and 5 bases from J; bases unmatched to any gene: 6. Per germline, CDR1 KGHSH and CDR2 LQKENI. This CDR3 reads CASSPGQGGHNEQFF. DNA for the CDR3: TGTGCCAGCTCCCCGGGACAGGGGGGGCACAATGAGCAGTTCTTC.

The chain recombines TRBV5-1 with TRBJ2-5; weak D call: TRBD2 (6 bases). Trimming cost V 4 bases and J 7 bases, with 20 bases left between them. Germline CDR1 and CDR2: SGHRS and YFSETQ. The CDR3 is made up of 15 amino acids. CDR3: CASSPLAGFFRTQYF. CDR3 bases: TGCGCCAGCAGCCCCCTGGCGGGGTTCTTTAGGACCCAGTACTTC.